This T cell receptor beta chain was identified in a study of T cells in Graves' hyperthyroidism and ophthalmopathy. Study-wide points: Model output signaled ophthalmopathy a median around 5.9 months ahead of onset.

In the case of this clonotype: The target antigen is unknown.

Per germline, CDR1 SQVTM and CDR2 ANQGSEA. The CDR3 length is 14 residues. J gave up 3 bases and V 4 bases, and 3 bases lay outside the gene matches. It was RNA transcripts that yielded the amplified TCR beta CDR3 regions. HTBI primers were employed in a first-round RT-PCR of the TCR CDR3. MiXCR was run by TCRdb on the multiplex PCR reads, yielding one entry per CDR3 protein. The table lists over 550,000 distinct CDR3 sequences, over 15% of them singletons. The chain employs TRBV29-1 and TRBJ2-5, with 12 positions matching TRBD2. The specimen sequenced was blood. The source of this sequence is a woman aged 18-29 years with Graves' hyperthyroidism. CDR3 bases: TGCAGCGTTGGGCTAGCGGGAGGGAAAGAGACCCAGTACTTC. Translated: CSVGLAGGKETQYF. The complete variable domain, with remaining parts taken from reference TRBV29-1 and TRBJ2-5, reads SAVISQKPSRDICQRGTSLTIQCQVDSQVTMMFWYRQQPGQSLTLIATANQGSEATYESGFVIDKFPISRPNLTFSTLTVSNMSPEDSSIYLCSVGLAGGKETQYFGPGTRLLVL.